Shown below are 5 T cell receptor beta chains from a single sample sequenced in a study of T cells in Graves' hyperthyroidism and ophthalmopathy. RNA transcripts gave rise to amplified TCR beta CDR3 regions. TCR CDR3 underwent first-round RT-PCR with the HTBI primer set. Each CDR3 protein is one row after TCRdb ran MiXCR on the multiplex PCR reads. This table holds under 650,000 distinct CDR3 sequences, around 15% found once. Sequencing was done on a sample of blood. The receptors come from a woman aged 30 to 39 with Graves' hyperthyroidism.

On this clonotype itself: With a much larger clone just one base away, this may be a read error. The genes are TRBV20-1 and TRBJ2-1, with 10 bases matching TRBD2. Germline V gives CDR1 DFQATT, CDR2 SNEGSKA (reference sequence). The CDR3 totals 14 residues. The CDR3 DNA sequence: TGCAGTGCTACTAGCGGGAGAGCCGGCAATGAGCAGCTCTTC. Translation gives CSATSGRAGNEQLF.

The chain carries TRBV25-1 and TRBJ1-4; TRBD1 aligns across 7 bases. V dropped 6 bases and J dropped 8; count of bases not matched to a gene: 9. The germline V gene has CDR1 MGHDK and CDR2 SYGVNS. This CDR3 has 14 amino acids. CDR3 region: CASSGQARGEKLFF. The CDR3 nucleotides are TGTGCCAGCAGCGGACAGGCTCGGGGGGAAAAACTGTTTTTT.

This clonotype was counted at least ten times. The genes are TRBV3-1 and TRBJ2-1; D tentatively reads TRBD1 or TRBD2 (5 bases each). Germline values: CDR1 LGHDT, CDR2 YNNKEL (reference sequence). The V and J ends lost 0 bases and 4 bases respectively, with 13 bases between them. The CDR3 is 16 residues long. The CDR3 sequence is CASSQELGRPYNEQFF. In DNA form, the CDR3 reads TGTGCCAGCAGCCAAGAACTGGGACGACCTTACAATGAGCAGTTCTTC.

At least ten counts were recorded for this clonotype. V and J are TRBV20-1 and TRBJ2-7; either TRBD1 or TRBD2 may fit D (5 bases each). Trimming removed 6 bases at V and 6 bases at J, with 27 bases between. The CDR3 extends over 16 amino acids. Germline V gene lookup returns CDR1 DFQATT and CDR2 SNEGSKA (reference sequence). The CDR3 loop is CSANQKRFVGVREQYF. DNA for the CDR3: TGCAGTGCCAACCAAAAGAGGTTTGTGGGGGTACGCGAGCAGTACTTC.

This clonotype came up a few times. The CDR3 here is CASSGPPVGYYGYTF. DNA of the CDR3: TGTGCCAGCAGCGGGCCCCCCGTGGGGTACTATGGCTACACCTTC. The chain is built from TRBV28 and TRBJ1-2; no clear D gene. V was shortened by 6 bases and J by 3 bases, with 17 bases between the two germline ends. From germline, CDR1 is MDHEN and CDR2 SYDVKM. There are 15 residues in the CDR3.